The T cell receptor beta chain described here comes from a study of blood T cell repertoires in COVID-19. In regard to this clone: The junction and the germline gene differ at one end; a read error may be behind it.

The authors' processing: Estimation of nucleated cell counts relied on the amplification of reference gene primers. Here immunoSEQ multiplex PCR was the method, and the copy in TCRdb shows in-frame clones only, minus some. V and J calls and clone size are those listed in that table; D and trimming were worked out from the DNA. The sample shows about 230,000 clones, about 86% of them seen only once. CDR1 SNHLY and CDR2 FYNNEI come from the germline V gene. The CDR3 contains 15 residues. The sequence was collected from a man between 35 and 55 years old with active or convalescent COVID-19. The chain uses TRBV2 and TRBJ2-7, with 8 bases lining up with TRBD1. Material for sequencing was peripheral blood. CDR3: CASREDRGSTYEQYF. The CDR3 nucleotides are TGTGCCAGCAGGGAAGACAGGGGCAGTACCTACGAGCAGTACTTC.